Listed below are T cell receptor beta chains from one sample, sequenced in a study of T cells in Graves' hyperthyroidism and ophthalmopathy. TCRdb ran MiXCR on the multiplex PCR reads and lists one entry per CDR3 protein. Here the sample spans 490,000 or so distinct CDR3 sequences, around 16% being singletons. The sample taken for sequencing was blood. The receptors originated from a woman aged 30 to 39 with Graves' ophthalmopathy. Each CDR3 is given with its conserved first and last residue. D genes are given only for firm matches. Clone sizes are given selectively: once, few, many, or a class where the clone is expanded.

J gene: TRBJ2-3; clone size: few; V gene: TRBV7-9; D gene: TRBD2; CDR3 protein: CASSFLFGRAPDTQYF; CDR3 DNA: TGTGCCAGCAGCTTTCTCTTCGGGAGGGCCCCAGATACGCAGTATTTT
J gene: TRBJ2-1; clone size: many; V gene: TRBV7-8; D gene: .; CDR3 protein: CASSSQGAGGNEQFF; CDR3 DNA: TGTGCCAGCAGCTCTCAGGGGGCGGGAGGGAATGAGCAGTTCTTC
J gene: TRBJ2-1; clone size: .; V gene: TRBV20-1; D gene: TRBD1; CDR3 protein: CSASGTGGVEQFF; CDR3 DNA: TGCAGTGCTAGCGGGACAGGGGGCGTTGAGCAGTTCTTC
J gene: TRBJ1-5; clone size: .; V gene: TRBV7-2; D gene: .; CDR3 protein: CASSSDPGGNSSQPQHF; CDR3 DNA: TGTGCCAGCAGTTCAGACCCGGGAGGAAATAGCAGTCAGCCCCAGCATTTT
J gene: TRBJ1-5; clone size: many; V gene: TRBV3-1; D gene: .; CDR3 protein: CASSQAGDVGPQHF; CDR3 DNA: TGTGCCAGCAGCCAAGCAGGGGATGTTGGGCCCCAGCATTTT
J gene: TRBJ1-1; clone size: few; V gene: TRBV7-9; D gene: TRBD1; CDR3 protein: CASRHGTGLGPEAFF; CDR3 DNA: TGTGCCAGCAGACATGGGACAGGGCTGGGTCCTGAAGCTTTCTTT
J gene: TRBJ2-1; clone size: many; V gene: TRBV12-5; D gene: TRBD2; CDR3 protein: CASQPTPGLAGGPIYNEQFF; CDR3 DNA: TGTGCTAGTCAACCCACTCCGGGACTAGCGGGAGGGCCTATCTACAATGAGCAGTTCTTC
J gene: TRBJ1-5; clone size: many; V gene: TRBV3-1; D gene: .; CDR3 protein: CASSQDSSNQPQHF; CDR3 DNA: TGTGCCAGCAGCCAAGACTCGTCCAATCAGCCCCAGCATTTT
J gene: TRBJ2-1; clone size: many; V gene: TRBV5-1; D gene: TRBD2; CDR3 protein: CASSTPEAGGWEFF; CDR3 DNA: TGCGCCAGCAGTACCCCGGAGGCGGGAGGGTGGGAGTTCTTC
J gene: TRBJ2-1; clone size: few; V gene: TRBV29-1; D gene: .; CDR3 protein: CSVDGGTDNNEQFF; CDR3 DNA: TGCAGCGTTGATGGAGGGACAGACAACAATGAGCAGTTCTTC
J gene: TRBJ1-1; clone size: .; V gene: TRBV6-5; D gene: .; CDR3 protein: CASSYGVHRNRMFVASNTEAFF; CDR3 DNA: TGTGCCAGCAGTTACGGGGTACACCGGAACAGGATGTTTGTGGCATCGAACACTGAAGCTTTCTTT
J gene: TRBJ2-1; clone size: few; V gene: TRBV6-5; D gene: .; CDR3 protein: CASSYWETQFF; CDR3 DNA: TGTGCCAGCAGTTACTGGGAGACCCAGTTCTTC
J gene: TRBJ2-6; clone size: .; V gene: TRBV18; D gene: .; CDR3 protein: CASSALLGISGANVLTF; CDR3 DNA: TGTGCCAGCTCTGCCTTACTAGGAATCTCTGGGGCCAACGTCCTGACTTTC
J gene: TRBJ2-3; clone size: .; V gene: TRBV9; D gene: .; CDR3 protein: CASSVGVSVTDTQYF; CDR3 DNA: TGTGCCAGCAGCGTAGGTGTCTCTGTCACAGATACGCAGTATTTT
J gene: TRBJ2-5; clone size: few; V gene: TRBV7-2; D gene: TRBD1; CDR3 protein: CASSLVETGQETQYF; CDR3 DNA: TGTGCCAGCAGCTTAGTAGAGACAGGGCAAGAGACCCAGTACTTC
J gene: TRBJ2-5; clone size: few; V gene: TRBV7-3; D gene: .; CDR3 protein: CASSLRRGQQETQYF; CDR3 DNA: TGTGCCAGCAGCTTACGCAGAGGACAGCAAGAGACCCAGTACTTC
J gene: TRBJ2-7; clone size: .; V gene: TRBV12-3/TRBV12-4; D gene: .; CDR3 protein: CASSLEGSGSYKQYF; CDR3 DNA: TGTGCCAGCAGTTTAGAGGGTAGCGGCTCCTACAAGCAGTACTTC
J gene: TRBJ1-5; clone size: .; V gene: TRBV6-2/TRBV6-3; D gene: TRBD1; CDR3 protein: CASSYRDRGHFRQPQHF; CDR3 DNA: TGTGCCAGCAGTTACCGGGACAGGGGGCATTTTAGACAGCCCCAGCATTTT
J gene: TRBJ2-3; clone size: .; V gene: TRBV9; D gene: TRBD2; CDR3 protein: CASSASGSFPDTQYF; CDR3 DNA: TGTGCCAGCAGCGCCAGCGGGAGCTTTCCAGATACGCAGTATTTT
J gene: TRBJ2-1; clone size: many; V gene: TRBV2; D gene: TRBD1; CDR3 protein: CASTEDRGAYNEQFF; CDR3 DNA: TGTGCCAGCACCGAAGACAGGGGGGCCTACAATGAGCAGTTCTTC
J gene: TRBJ2-7; clone size: many; V gene: TRBV7-2; D gene: TRBD2; CDR3 protein: CASSLTLADYEQYF; CDR3 DNA: TGTGCCAGCAGCTTAACACTAGCGGACTACGAGCAGTACTTC
J gene: TRBJ2-1; clone size: many; V gene: TRBV28; D gene: TRBD2; CDR3 protein: CASTPLAGDSYNEQFF; CDR3 DNA: TGTGCCAGCACCCCACTAGCGGGGGACTCCTACAATGAGCAGTTCTTC
J gene: TRBJ1-6; clone size: .; V gene: TRBV20-1; D gene: .; CDR3 protein: CSASGQGNNSPLHF; CDR3 DNA: TGCAGTGCTAGCGGGCAAGGAAATAATTCACCCCTCCACTTT
J gene: TRBJ2-7; clone size: many; V gene: TRBV6-1; D gene: TRBD2; CDR3 protein: CASTGGTEQYF; CDR3 DNA: TGTGCCAGCACGGGGGGAACCGAGCAGTACTTC
J gene: TRBJ1-5; clone size: few; V gene: TRBV28; D gene: .; CDR3 protein: CASSLGGFNNQPQHF; CDR3 DNA: TGTGCCAGCAGTTTGGGGGGATTCAACAATCAGCCCCAGCATTTT
J gene: TRBJ2-3; clone size: many; V gene: TRBV27; D gene: TRBD2; CDR3 protein: CASSLTSGSSDTQYF; CDR3 DNA: TGTGCCAGCAGTTTGACTAGCGGCTCATCGGATACGCAGTATTTT
J gene: TRBJ1-1; clone size: many; V gene: TRBV30; D gene: .; CDR3 protein: CAWAPRGWNTEAFF; CDR3 DNA: TGTGCCTGGGCCCCAAGGGGATGGAACACTGAAGCTTTCTTT
J gene: TRBJ2-5; clone size: .; V gene: TRBV12-3/TRBV12-4; D gene: .; CDR3 protein: CASSLTIETQYF; CDR3 DNA: TGTGCCAGCAGTTTGACGATTGAGACCCAGTACTTC
J gene: TRBJ2-1; clone size: many; V gene: TRBV11-2; D gene: .; CDR3 protein: CASSLSRYNEQFF; CDR3 DNA: TGTGCCAGCAGCTTAAGCAGGTACAATGAGCAGTTCTTC
J gene: TRBJ1-1; clone size: many; V gene: TRBV7-2; D gene: .; CDR3 protein: CASSFGAGAGEAFF; CDR3 DNA: TGTGCCAGCAGCTTCGGGGCGGGGGCCGGTGAAGCTTTCTTT
J gene: TRBJ2-7; clone size: few; V gene: TRBV29-1; D gene: TRBD1; CDR3 protein: CSVEDQDRGSYEQYF; CDR3 DNA: TGCAGCGTTGAAGATCAAGACAGGGGGTCCTACGAGCAGTACTTC
J gene: TRBJ1-6; clone size: .; V gene: TRBV3-1; D gene: TRBD1; CDR3 protein: CASSQLTGGANSPLHF; CDR3 DNA: TGTGCCAGCAGCCAACTGACAGGGGGGGCCAATTCACCCCTCCACTTT
J gene: TRBJ2-1; clone size: many; V gene: TRBV28; D gene: TRBD2; CDR3 protein: CASSLGLASEQFF; CDR3 DNA: TGTGCCAGCAGTCTCGGACTAGCGTCTGAGCAGTTCTTC
J gene: TRBJ1-2; clone size: .; V gene: TRBV19; D gene: .; CDR3 protein: CANRTDGHYGYTF; CDR3 DNA: TGTGCCAACCGGACAGACGGGCACTATGGCTACACCTTC
J gene: TRBJ2-2; clone size: many; V gene: TRBV28; D gene: .; CDR3 protein: CASSRQGVGTGELFF; CDR3 DNA: TGTGCCAGCAGTCGTCAGGGTGTGGGCACCGGGGAGCTGTTTTTT